This T cell receptor beta chain emerged from a study of T-cell memory formation after mild COVID-19. Study-level information: TCR clustering was largely donor specific.

5'RACE with constant-segment primers built TCRalpha and TCRbeta cDNA libraries with UMIs. MiXCR, run by TCRdb on the 5' RACE reads, gives a single entry per CDR3 protein. This sample has 150,000 to 200,000 distinct CDR3 sequences, with 20% to 25% found just once. Study results and caveats: Clones that got smaller from day 15 to 85 had even CD4/CD8, while clones growing later tipped toward CD4+. CD8+ contracting clones occupied EMRA, while CD4+ ones occupied mainly CM and EM.

CDR1 is SGHVS, CDR2 FQNEAQ, per germline. The CDR3 runs to 16 residues. V was pared by 3 bases and J by 7 bases, with 19 bases between. For this clonotype: What it binds is unknown.

The sequence was obtained from an adult woman who had mild COVID-19 (a few samples of this study predate the infection). Cell type and time point are not known. The chain links TRBV7-8 to TRBJ1-5; D might be TRBD1 (6 bases). Sequenced sample: PBMCs or a T cell subset sorted from them (not recorded which). The CDR3 here is CASSFGNQGSGQPQHF. The CDR3 coding sequence is TGTGCCAGCAGCTTCGGAAACCAGGGGTCAGGACAGCCCCAGCATTTT.